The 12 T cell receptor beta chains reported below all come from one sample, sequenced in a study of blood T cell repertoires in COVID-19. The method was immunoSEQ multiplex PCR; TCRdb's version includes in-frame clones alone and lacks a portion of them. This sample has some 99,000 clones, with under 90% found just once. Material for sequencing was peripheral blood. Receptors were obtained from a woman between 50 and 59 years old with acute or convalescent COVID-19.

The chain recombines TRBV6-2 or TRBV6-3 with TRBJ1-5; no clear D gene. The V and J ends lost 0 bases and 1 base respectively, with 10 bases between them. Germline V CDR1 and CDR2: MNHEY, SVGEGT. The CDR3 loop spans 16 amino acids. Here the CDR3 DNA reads TGTGCCAGCAGTTACTCTGAGGTCTGGAGCAATCAGCCCCAGCATTTT. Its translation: CASSYSEVWSNQPQHF.

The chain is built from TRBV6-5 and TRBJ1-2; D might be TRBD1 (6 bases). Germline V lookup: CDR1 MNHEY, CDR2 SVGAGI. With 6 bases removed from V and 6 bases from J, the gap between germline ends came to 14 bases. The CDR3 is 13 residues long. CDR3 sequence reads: CASRETGLDGYTF. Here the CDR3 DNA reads TGTGCCAGCAGAGAGACAGGATTGGATGGCTACACCTTC.

The DNA of the CDR3 is TGTGCCAGCTCAAGCAATGGGCCTAACACAGATACGCAGTATTTT. It codes for CASSSNGPNTDTQYF. The V gene is TRBV18, the J gene TRBJ2-3, with D uncertain. V was trimmed by 5 bases and J by 2 bases, leaving 14 bases between them. Per the germline V gene, CDR1 is KGHSH and CDR2 is LQKENI. CDR3 length: 15 amino acids.

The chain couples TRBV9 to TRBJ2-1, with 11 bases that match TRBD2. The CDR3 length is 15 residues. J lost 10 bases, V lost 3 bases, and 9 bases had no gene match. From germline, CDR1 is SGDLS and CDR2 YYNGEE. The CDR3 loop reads CASSARVAGGEEQFF. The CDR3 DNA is TGTGCCAGCAGCGCCCGGGTAGCGGGGGGGGAAGAGCAGTTCTTC.

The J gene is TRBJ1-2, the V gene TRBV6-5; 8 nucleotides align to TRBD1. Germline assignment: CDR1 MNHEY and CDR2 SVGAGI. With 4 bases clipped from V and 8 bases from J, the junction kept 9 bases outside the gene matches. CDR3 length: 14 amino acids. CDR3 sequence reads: CASSLRTGSIGYTF. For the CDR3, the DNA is TGTGCCAGCAGTTTACGGACAGGGTCGATCGGCTACACCTTC.

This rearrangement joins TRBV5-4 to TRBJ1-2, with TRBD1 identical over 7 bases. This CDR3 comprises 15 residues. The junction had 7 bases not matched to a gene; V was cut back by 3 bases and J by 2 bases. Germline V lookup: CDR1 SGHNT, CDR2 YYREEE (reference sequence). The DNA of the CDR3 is TGTGCCAGCAGCTGGGCGGACAGGCCCAACTATGGCTACACCTTC. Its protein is CASSWADRPNYGYTF.

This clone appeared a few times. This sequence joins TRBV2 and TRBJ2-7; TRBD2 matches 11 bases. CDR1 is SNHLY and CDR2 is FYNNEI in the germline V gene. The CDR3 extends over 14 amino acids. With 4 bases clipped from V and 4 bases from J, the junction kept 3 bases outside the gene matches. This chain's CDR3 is CASSVAGGMYEQYF. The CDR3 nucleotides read TGTGCCAGCAGTGTAGCGGGGGGGATGTACGAGCAGTACTTC.

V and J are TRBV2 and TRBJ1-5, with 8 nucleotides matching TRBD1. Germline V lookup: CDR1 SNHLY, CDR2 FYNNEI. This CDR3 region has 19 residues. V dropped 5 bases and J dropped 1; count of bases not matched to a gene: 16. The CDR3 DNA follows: TGTGCCAGCAGTCCAGGACAGGGAATACGACTGGGAAGCAATCAGCCCCAGCATTTT. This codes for CASSPGQGIRLGSNQPQHF.

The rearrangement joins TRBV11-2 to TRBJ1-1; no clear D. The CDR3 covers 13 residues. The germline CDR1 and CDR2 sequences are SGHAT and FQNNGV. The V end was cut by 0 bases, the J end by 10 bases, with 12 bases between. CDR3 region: CASSLEVGAGAFF. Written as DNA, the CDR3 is TGTGCCAGCAGCTTAGAAGTGGGCGCGGGAGCTTTCTTT.

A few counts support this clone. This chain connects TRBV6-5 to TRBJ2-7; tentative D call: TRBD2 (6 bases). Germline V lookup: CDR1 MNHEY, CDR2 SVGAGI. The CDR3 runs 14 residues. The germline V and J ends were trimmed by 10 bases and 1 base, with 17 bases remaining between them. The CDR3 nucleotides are TGTGCCACCAAGGTGGGGGAGGTATCCTACGAGCAGTACTTC. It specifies CATKVGEVSYEQYF.

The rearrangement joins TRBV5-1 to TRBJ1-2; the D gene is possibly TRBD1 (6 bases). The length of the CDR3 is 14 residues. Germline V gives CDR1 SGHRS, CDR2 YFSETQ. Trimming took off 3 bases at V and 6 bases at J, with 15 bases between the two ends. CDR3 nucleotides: TGCGCCAGCAGCTCCGACCCAGGGGTGGATGGCTACACCTTC. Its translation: CASSSDPGVDGYTF.

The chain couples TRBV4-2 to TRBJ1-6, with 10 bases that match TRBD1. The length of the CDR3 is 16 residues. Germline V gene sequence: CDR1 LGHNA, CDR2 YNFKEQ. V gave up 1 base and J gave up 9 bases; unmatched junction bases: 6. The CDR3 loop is CASSQGGTGARSPLHF. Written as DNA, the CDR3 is TGTGCCAGCAGCCAAGGGGGGACAGGGGCCCGTTCACCCCTCCACTTT.